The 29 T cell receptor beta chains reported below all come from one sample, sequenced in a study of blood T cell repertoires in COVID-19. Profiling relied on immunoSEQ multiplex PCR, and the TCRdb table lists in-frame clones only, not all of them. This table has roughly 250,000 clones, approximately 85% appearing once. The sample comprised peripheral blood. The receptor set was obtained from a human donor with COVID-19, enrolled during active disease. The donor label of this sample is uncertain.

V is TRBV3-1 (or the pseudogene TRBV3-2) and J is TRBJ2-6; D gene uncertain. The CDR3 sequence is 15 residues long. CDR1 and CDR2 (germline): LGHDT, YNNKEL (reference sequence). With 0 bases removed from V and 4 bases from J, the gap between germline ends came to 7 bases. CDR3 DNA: TGTGCCAGCAGCCAAGAGTGGAGAGGGGCCAACGTCCTGACTTTC. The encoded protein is CASSQEWRGANVLTF.

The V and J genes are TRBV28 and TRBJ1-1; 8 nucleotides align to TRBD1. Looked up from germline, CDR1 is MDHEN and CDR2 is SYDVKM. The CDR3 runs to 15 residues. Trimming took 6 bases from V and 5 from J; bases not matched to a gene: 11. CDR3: CASSGRTGLGTEAFF. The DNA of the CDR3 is TGTGCCAGCAGCGGAAGGACAGGGTTGGGGACTGAAGCTTTCTTT. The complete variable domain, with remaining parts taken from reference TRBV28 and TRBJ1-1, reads DVKVTQSSRYLVKRTGEKVFLECVQDMDHENMFWYRQDPGLGLRLIYFSYDVKMKEKGDIPEGYSVSREKKERFSLILESASTNQTSMYLCASSGRTGLGTEAFFGQGTRLTVV.

In DNA form, the CDR3 reads TGTGCCAGCAGCCAACAGGGCAATCAGCCCCAGCATTTT. It translates to CASSQQGNQPQHF. This chain joins TRBV3-1 (or the pseudogene TRBV3-2) and TRBJ1-5; D unresolved. V lost 2 bases, J lost 2 bases, and 4 bases lay in between. The CDR3 loop spans 13 amino acids. Germline V CDR1 and CDR2: LGHDT, YNNKEL (reference sequence).

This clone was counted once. In nucleotides, the CDR3 is TGTGCCAGCAAGCAGGGCGGCAATCAGCCCCAGCATTTT. Translated, it gives CASKQGGNQPQHF. The chain recombines TRBV6-5 with TRBJ1-5, with a weak D call TRBD1 (5 bases). Trimming pared 7 bases from V and 2 bases from J, leaving 9 bases between. Germline V lookup: CDR1 MNHEY, CDR2 SVGAGI. The CDR3 runs 13 residues.

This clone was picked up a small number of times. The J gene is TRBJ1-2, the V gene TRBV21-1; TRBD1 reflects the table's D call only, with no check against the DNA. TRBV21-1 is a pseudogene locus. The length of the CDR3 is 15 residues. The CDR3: CASSKARAQGPGYTF. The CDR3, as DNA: TGTGCCAGCAGCAAAGCCAGGGCTCAGGGGCCTGGCTACACCTTC.

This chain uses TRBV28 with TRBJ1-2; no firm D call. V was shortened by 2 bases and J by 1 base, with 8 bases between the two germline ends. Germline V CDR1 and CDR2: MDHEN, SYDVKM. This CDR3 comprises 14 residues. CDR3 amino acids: CASSLQAINYGYTF. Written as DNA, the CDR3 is TGTGCCAGCAGTTTACAGGCGATTAACTATGGCTACACCTTC.

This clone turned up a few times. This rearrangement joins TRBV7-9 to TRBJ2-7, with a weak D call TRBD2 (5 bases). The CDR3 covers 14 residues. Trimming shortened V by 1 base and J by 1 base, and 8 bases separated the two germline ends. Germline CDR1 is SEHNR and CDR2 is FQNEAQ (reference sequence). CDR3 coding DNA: TGTGCCAGCAGCTTAGACGGGGTATCCTACGAGCAGTACTTC. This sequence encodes CASSLDGVSYEQYF.

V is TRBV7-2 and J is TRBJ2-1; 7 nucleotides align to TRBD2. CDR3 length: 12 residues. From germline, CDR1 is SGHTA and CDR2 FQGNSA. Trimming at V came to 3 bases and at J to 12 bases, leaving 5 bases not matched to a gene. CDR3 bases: TGTGCCAGCAGCTTGGGAGGGAGGGTGCAGTTCTTC. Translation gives CASSLGGRVQFF.

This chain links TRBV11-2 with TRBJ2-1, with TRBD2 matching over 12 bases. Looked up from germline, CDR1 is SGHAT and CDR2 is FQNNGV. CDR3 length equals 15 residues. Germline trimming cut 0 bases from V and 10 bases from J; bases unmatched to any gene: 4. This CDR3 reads CASSLELAGGGEQFF. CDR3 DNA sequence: TGTGCCAGCAGCTTAGAACTAGCGGGAGGCGGGGAGCAGTTCTTC.

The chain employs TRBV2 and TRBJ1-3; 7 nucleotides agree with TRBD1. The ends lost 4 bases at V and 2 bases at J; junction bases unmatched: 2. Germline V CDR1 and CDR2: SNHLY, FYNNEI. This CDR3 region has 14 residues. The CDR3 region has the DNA TGTGCCAGCAGTGGTAGGGGGCCTGGAAACACCATATATTTT. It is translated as CASSGRGPGNTIYF.

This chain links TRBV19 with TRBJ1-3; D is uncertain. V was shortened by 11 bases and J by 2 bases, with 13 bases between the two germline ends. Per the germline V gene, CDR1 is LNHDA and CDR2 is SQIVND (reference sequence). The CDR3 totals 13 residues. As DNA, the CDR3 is TGTGCCGGAAGTGCGGGTCCTGGAAACACCATATATTTT. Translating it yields CAGSAGPGNTIYF. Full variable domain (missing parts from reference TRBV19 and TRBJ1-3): DGGITQSPKYLFRKEGQNVTLSCEQNLNHDAMYWYRQDPGQGLRLIYYSQIVNDFQKGDIAEGYSVSREKKESFPLTVTSAQKNPTAFYLCAGSAGPGNTIYFGEGSWLTVV.

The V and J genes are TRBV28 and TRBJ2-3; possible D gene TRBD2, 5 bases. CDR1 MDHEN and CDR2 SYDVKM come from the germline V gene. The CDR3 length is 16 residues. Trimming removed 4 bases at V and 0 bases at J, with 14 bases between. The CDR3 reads CASSYRSGFSTDTQYF. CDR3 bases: TGTGCCAGCAGTTACAGAAGCGGTTTTAGCACAGATACGCAGTATTTT.

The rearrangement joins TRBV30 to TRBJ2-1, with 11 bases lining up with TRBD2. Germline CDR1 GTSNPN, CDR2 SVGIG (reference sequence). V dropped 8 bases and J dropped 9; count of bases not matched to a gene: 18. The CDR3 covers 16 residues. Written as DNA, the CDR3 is TGTGCCCGGCAGGTAGCGGGAGGGGGAGACATCGCTGAGCAGTTCTTC. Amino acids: CARQVAGGGDIAEQFF.

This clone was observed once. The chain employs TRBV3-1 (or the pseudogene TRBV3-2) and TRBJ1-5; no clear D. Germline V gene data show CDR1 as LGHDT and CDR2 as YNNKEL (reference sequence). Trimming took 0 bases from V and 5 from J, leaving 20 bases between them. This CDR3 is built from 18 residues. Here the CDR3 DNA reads TGTGCCAGCAGCCAAGATTACAGTCCGGAAGGTCGGCATCAGCCCCAGCATTTT. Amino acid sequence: CASSQDYSPEGRHQPQHF.

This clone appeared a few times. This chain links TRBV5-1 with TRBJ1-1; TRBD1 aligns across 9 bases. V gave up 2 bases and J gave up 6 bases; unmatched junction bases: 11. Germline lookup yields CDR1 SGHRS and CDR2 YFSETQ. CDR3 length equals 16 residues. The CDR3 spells CASSLGQGFQTAEAFF. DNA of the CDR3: TGCGCCAGCAGCTTAGGACAGGGGTTCCAAACCGCTGAAGCTTTCTTT.

CDR3 in DNA: TGTGCCAGCAGCCGCAGTACGACAGGGCCGAACACTGAAGCTTTCTTT. Translated: CASSRSTTGPNTEAFF. The chain couples TRBV3-1 (or the pseudogene TRBV3-2) to TRBJ1-1, with 7 bases that match TRBD1. CDR3 size: 16 residues. The germline CDR1 and CDR2 sequences are LGHDT and YNNKEL (reference sequence). With V trimmed by 4 bases and J by 1 base, 9 bases remained unmatched.

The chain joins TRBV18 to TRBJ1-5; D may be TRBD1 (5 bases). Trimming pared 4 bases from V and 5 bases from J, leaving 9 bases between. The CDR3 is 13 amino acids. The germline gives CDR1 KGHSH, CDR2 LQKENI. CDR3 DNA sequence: TGTGCCAGCTCACTGGAGACAGATCAGCCCCAGCATTTT. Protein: CASSLETDQPQHF.

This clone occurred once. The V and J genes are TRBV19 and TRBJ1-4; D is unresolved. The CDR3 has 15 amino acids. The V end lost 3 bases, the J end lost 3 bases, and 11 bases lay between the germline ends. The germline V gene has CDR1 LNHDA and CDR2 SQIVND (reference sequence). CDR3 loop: CASSIPGQANEKLFF. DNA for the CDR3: TGTGCCAGTAGTATTCCAGGCCAAGCTAATGAAAAACTGTTTTTT. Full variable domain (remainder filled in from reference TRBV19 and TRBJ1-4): DGGITQSPKYLFRKEGQNVTLSCEQNLNHDAMYWYRQDPGQGLRLIYYSQIVNDFQKGDIAEGYSVSREKKESFPLTVTSAQKNPTAFYLCASSIPGQANEKLFFGSGTQLSVL.

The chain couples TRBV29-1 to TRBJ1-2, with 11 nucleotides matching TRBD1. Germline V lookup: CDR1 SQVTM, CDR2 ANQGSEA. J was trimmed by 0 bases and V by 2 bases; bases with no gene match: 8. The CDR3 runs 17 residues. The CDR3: CSVENWDRGIANYGYTF. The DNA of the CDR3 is TGCAGCGTTGAAAATTGGGACAGGGGGATAGCTAACTATGGCTACACCTTC.

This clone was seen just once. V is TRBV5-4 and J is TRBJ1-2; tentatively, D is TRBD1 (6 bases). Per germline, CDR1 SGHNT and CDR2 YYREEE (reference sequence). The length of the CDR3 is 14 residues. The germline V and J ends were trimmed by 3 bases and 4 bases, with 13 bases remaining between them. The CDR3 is CASSSTQGTYGYTF. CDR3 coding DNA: TGTGCCAGCAGCTCAACACAGGGTACCTATGGCTACACCTTC.

DNA for the CDR3: TGTGCCACCAGCAGAGAACAAGGGGGAACTCTGAATAATTCACCCCTCCACTTT. This gives the protein CATSREQGGTLNNSPLHF. The rearrangement links TRBV15 to TRBJ1-6; possible D gene TRBD1, 6 bases. The CDR3 sequence is 18 residues long. Trimming stripped 0 bases from V and 5 bases from J, with 17 bases between. CDR1 is LNHNV, CDR2 YYDKDF, per germline (reference sequence).

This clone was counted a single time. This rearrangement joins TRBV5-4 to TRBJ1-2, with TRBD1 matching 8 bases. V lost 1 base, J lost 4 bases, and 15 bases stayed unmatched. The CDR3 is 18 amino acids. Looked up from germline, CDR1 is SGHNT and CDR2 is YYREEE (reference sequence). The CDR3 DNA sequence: TGTGCCAGCAGCTTGCAGGAAGACGCTGGCAGGGGGCCCTATGGCTACACCTTC. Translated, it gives CASSLQEDAGRGPYGYTF.

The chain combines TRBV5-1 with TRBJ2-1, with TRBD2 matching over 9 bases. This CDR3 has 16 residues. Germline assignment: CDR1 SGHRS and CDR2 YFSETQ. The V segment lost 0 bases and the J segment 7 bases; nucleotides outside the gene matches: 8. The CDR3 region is CASSLEAQRGDNEQFF. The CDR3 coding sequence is TGCGCCAGCAGCTTGGAAGCCCAGCGGGGGGATAATGAGCAGTTCTTC.

CDR3 in amino acids: CASSLGQGRGGSKNEQFF. CDR3 DNA: TGTGCCAGTAGTTTGGGGCAGGGACGGGGCGGGAGTAAGAATGAGCAGTTCTTC. The chain couples TRBV19 to TRBJ2-1; 7 bases are shared with TRBD2. This CDR3 comprises 18 residues. Germline assignment: CDR1 LNHDA and CDR2 SQIVND (reference sequence). Unmatched junction bases numbered 20, after V lost 5 bases and J lost 7 bases.

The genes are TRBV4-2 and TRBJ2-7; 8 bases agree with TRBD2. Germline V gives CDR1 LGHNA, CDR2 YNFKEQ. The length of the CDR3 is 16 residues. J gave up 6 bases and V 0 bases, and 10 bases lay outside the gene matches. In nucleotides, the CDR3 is TGTGCCAGCAGCCAAGACCAGGGCGGCGCGGGAGGCGAGCAGTACTTC. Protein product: CASSQDQGGAGGEQYF.

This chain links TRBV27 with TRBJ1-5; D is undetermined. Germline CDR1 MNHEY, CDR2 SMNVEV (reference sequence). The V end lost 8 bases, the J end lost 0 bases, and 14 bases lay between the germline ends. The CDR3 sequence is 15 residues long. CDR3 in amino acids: CASQPQAYSNQPQHF. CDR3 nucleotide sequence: TGTGCCAGCCAGCCCCAGGCTTATAGCAATCAGCCCCAGCATTTT.

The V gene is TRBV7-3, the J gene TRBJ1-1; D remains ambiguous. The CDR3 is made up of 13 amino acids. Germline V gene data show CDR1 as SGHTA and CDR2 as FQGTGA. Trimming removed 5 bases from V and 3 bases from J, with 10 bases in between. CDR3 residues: CASSPSKYTEAFF. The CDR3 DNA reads TGTGCCAGCAGCCCGAGCAAGTACACTGAAGCTTTCTTT.

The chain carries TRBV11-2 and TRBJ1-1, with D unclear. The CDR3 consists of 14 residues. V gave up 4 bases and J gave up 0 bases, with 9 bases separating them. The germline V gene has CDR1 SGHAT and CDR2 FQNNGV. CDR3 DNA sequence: TGTGCCAGCAGCTCCGATCAGTTGAACACTGAAGCTTTCTTT. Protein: CASSSDQLNTEAFF. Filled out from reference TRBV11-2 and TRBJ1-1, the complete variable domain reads EAGVAQSPRYKIIEKRQSVAFWCNPISGHATLYWYQQILGQGPKLLIQFQNNGVVDDSQLPKDRFSAERLKGVDSTLKIQPAKLEDSAVYLCASSSDQLNTEAFFGQGTRLTVV.

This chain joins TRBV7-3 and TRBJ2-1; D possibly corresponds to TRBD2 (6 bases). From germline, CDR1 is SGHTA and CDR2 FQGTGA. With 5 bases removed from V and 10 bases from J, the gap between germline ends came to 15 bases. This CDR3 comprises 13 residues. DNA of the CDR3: TGTGCCAGCAGCCCCCGACGGGACTCCGAGCAGTTCTTC. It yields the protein CASSPRRDSEQFF.